This paragraph reports one TCR beta chain. Repertoires were generated with immunoSEQ multiplex PCR, while TCRdb's copy carries only in-frame clones and drops some. This repertoire shows 200,000 to 250,000 clones, 65% to 85% found once; its top ten account for roughly 3.5%. The sample originates from a study of blood T cell repertoires in COVID-19. Donors were grouped by their self-reported clinical history. The CDR3 has 17 amino acids. J lost 4 bases, V lost 1 base, and 7 bases had no gene match. Germline V gene sequence: CDR1 SEHNR, CDR2 FQNEAQ (reference sequence). The gene calls are TRBV7-9 and TRBJ2-5; 12 bases are a match to TRBD1. The TCR originated in a woman aged 55-69 years who had recovered from COVID-19. Sequencing was performed on PBMCs or T cells enriched from blood (not recorded which). CDR3 protein: CASSLGWDRGQGETQYF. The CDR3 nucleotides read TGTGCCAGCAGCTTAGGCTGGGACAGGGGGCAGGGAGAGACCCAGTACTTC.